This record concerns one T cell receptor beta chain sequence. The data belong to a study of blood T cell repertoires in COVID-19. Background on the study: The study drew acute and convalescent COVID-19 samples from the United States, Italy and Spain.

Recruits, aged about 18 to 89 years, lived in some 25 US areas. Cohort allocation depended upon clinical history that participants reported. Sequencing was performed with immunoSEQ multiplex PCR; in TCRdb, only in-frame clones are kept and a portion is missing. The data show some 150,000 clones, approximately 87% seen once. The germline CDR1 and CDR2 sequences are KGHSH and LQKENI. The CDR3 has 15 amino acids. J gave up 7 bases and V 3 bases, and 7 bases lay outside the gene matches. Sequencing was performed on PBMCs or T cells enriched from blood (not recorded which). The TCR comes from a woman aged 25 to 39 with acute COVID-19. This rearrangement joins TRBV18 to TRBJ2-1; 9 nucleotides agree with TRBD1. The CDR3 nucleotides read TGTGCCAGCTCACCGACCCGGGACAGGGCAAATGAGCAGTTCTTC. Translation: CASSPTRDRANEQFF.